One T cell receptor beta chain is described in this entry. Its target is not known. These data originate in a study of graft-versus-host responses after intestinal transplantation. Whole-study context: As for transplant type, recipients had multivisceral, liver-intestinal, or isolated intestinal grafts. Recipients were all induced with anti-thymocyte globulin, then given tacrolimus and steroids for around three years. Study outcomes and limitations: The authors found GvH clones in recipient marrow, some appearing first in ileum or blood. The study associated peak circulating GvH clone levels with early post-transplant HvG declines.

Measured with immunoSEQ multiplex PCR; TCRdb has only the in-frame clones, and not every one. The table shows around 43,000 clones, with 91% occurring only once. The CDR3 extends over 15 amino acids. V lost 7 bases, J lost 0 bases, and 13 bases lay in between. Germline CDR1 is MDHEN and CDR2 is SYDVKM. This TCR was recovered from a human patient who received an intestinal transplant, so some T cells may come from the graft donor. The genes are TRBV28 and TRBJ2-1; D gene uncertain. Here the sequenced sample was PBMCs, taken 524 days after transplant. This chain's CDR3 is CASTVSLNSYNEQFF. DNA for the CDR3: TGTGCCAGCACAGTTTCCTTGAACTCCTACAATGAGCAGTTCTTC.